The 7 T cell receptor beta chains reported below all come from one sample, sequenced in a study of PD-1 blockade in classical Hodgkin lymphoma. Brentuximab vedotin exposure varied, and every patient relapsed after autologous stem cell transplantation. The method was immunoSEQ multiplex PCR; TCRdb's version includes in-frame clones alone and lacks a portion of them. The sample yields fewer than 30,000 clones, about 78% seen once. The source material was peripheral blood mononuclear cells (PBMCs), sampled before the second cycle of nivolumab. These receptors came from a human donor with classical Hodgkin lymphoma.

The rearrangement joins TRBV5-1 to TRBJ2-3; 9 nucleotides agree with TRBD2. This CDR3 spans 14 amino acids. The J segment lost 6 bases and the V segment lost 4 bases, leaving 6 bases of the junction unmatched. CDR1 and CDR2 from the germline V gene are SGHRS and YFSETQ. CDR3 coding DNA: TGCGCCAGCAGCCCCGGACTAGCGTCGGATACGCAGTATTTT. Encoded protein: CASSPGLASDTQYF.

This clone was counted a single time. The chain couples TRBV7-3 to TRBJ2-2; 8 bases match TRBD1. From germline, CDR1 is SGHTA and CDR2 FQGTGA. The V and J ends lost 1 base and 4 bases, in that order; junction bases with no gene match: 2. This CDR3 comprises 15 residues. The chain's CDR3 is CASSLRQGITGELFF. The CDR3 DNA reads as TGTGCCAGCAGCTTAAGACAGGGGATCACCGGGGAGCTGTTTTTT.

The V gene is TRBV6-5, the J gene TRBJ2-4; D is unclear. CDR1 MNHEY and CDR2 SVGAGI come from the germline V gene. The CDR3 is 16 amino acids. Trimming pared 4 bases from V and 0 bases from J, leaving 13 bases between. In nucleotides, the CDR3 is TGTGCCAGCAGTTCCCCCCGGAGCGTAGCCAAAAACATTCAGTACTTC. Amino acids: CASSSPRSVAKNIQYF.

This chain connects TRBV2 to TRBJ2-7, with D possibly TRBD1 on 6 matching bases. Germline-derived CDR1 and CDR2 are SNHLY and FYNNEI. This CDR3 spans 12 amino acids. V was shortened by 8 bases and J by 2 bases, with 10 bases between the two germline ends. The CDR3 DNA is TGTGCCAGCGGCCGGGACACCTACGAGCAGTACTTC. Protein: CASGRDTYEQYF.

This rearrangement joins TRBV2 to TRBJ1-6; D is ambiguous. With 2 bases removed from V and 6 bases from J, the gap between germline ends came to 8 bases. The CDR3 length is 14 residues. Per the germline V gene, CDR1 is SNHLY and CDR2 is FYNNEI. The CDR3 spells CASSELKANSPLHF. The CDR3 DNA reads as TGTGCCAGCAGTGAACTCAAGGCTAATTCACCCCTCCACTTT.

The chain combines TRBV5-6 with TRBJ2-3, with D unresolved. V was cut by 5 bases and J by 0 bases, with 7 bases left in between. Germline lookup yields CDR1 SGHDT and CDR2 YYEEEE. The CDR3 sequence is 13 residues long. CDR3 residues: CASRLGSTDTQYF. DNA for the CDR3: TGTGCCAGCAGGTTAGGTAGCACAGATACGCAGTATTTT.

V usage is TRBV5-6 and J usage is TRBJ2-3; D ambiguous. Germline lookup yields CDR1 SGHDT and CDR2 YYEEEE. This CDR3 comprises 16 residues. Trimming took 5 bases from V and 1 from J, leaving 17 bases between them. Here the CDR3 DNA reads TGTGCCAGCAGTCCTGGGGTAGTGGGCCGCACAGATACGCAGTATTTT. This translates into CASSPGVVGRTDTQYF.